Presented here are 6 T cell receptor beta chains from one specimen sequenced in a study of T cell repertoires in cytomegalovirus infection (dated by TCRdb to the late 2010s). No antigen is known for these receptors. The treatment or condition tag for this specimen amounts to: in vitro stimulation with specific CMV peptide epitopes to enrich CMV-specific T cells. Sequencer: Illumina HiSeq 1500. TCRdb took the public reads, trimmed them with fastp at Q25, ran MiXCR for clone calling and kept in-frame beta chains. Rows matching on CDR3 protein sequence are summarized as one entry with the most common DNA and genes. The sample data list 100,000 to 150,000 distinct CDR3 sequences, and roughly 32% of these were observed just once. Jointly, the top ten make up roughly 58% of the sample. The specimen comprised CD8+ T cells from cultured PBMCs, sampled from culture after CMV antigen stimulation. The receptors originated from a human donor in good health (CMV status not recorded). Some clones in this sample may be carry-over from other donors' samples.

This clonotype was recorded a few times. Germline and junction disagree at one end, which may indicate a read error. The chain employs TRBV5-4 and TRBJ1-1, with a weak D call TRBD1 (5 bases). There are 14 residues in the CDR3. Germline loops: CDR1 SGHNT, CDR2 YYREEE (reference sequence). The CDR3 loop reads CASSVTWGNAEAFF. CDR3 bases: TGTGCCAGCAGCGTCACATGGGGGAACGCTGAAGCTTTCTTT.

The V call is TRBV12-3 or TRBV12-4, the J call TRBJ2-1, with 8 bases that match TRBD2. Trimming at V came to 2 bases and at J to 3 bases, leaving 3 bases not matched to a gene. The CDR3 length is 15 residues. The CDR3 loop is CASSLWAGGYNEQFF. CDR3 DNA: TGTGCCAGCAGTTTATGGGCGGGGGGCTACAATGAGCAGTTCTTC.

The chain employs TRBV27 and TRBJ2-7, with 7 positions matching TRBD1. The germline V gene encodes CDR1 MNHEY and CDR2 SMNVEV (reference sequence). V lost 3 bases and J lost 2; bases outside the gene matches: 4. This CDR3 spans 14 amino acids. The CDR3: CASSLTGTAYEQYF. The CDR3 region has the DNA TGTGCCAGCAGTTTGACAGGGACAGCCTACGAGCAGTACTTC.

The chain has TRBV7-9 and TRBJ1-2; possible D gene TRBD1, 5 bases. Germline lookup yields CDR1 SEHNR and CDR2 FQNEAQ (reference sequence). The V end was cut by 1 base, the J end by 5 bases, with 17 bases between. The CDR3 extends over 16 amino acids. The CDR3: CASSLDGSGGGYGYTF. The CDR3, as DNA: TGTGCCAGCAGCTTAGATGGATCTGGGGGAGGATATGGCTACACCTTC. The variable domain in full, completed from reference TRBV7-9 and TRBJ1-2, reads DTGVSQNPRHKITKRGQNVTFRCDPISEHNRLYWYRQTLGQGPEFLTYFQNEAQLEKSRLLSDRFSAERPKGSFSTLEIQRTEQGDSAMYLCASSLDGSGGGYGYTFGSGTRLTVV.

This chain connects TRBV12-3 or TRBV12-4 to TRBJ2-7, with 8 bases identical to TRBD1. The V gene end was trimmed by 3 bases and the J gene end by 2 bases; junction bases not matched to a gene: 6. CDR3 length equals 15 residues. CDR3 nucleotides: TGTGCCAGCAGTTTTGTGTTGGGACAGGCCTACGAGCAGTACTTC. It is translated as CASSFVLGQAYEQYF.

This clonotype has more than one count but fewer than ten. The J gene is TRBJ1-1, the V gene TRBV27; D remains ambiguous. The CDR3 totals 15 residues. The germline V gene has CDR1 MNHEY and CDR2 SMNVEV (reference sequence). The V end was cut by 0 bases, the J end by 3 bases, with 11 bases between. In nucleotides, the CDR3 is TGTGCCAGCAGTTTATCAATAACAGCAGACACTGAAGCTTTCTTT. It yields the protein CASSLSITADTEAFF.